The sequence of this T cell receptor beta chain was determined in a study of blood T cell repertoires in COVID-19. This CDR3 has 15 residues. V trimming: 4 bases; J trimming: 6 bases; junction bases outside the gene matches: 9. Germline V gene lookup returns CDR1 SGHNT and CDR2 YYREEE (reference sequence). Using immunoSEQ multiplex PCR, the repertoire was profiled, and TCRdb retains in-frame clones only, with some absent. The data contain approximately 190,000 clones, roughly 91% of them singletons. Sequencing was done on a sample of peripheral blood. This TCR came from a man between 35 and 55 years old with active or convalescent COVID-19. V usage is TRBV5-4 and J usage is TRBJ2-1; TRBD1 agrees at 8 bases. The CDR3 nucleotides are TGTGCCAGCAGCGCGGCGGGACAGGTCTTCAATGAGCAGTTCTTC. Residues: CASSAAGQVFNEQFF.